This T cell receptor beta chain was captured by sequencing in a study of control samples from healthy donors and cancer patients. V was pared by 0 bases and J by 0 bases, with 1 base of the junction left unmatched. The germline CDR1 and CDR2 sequences are SGHNT and YYREEE (reference sequence). This CDR3 region has 17 residues. Generated by immunoSEQ multiplex PCR, the TCRdb table keeps only in-frame clones and is missing some. The table lists around 51,000 clones, about nine tenths of them singletons, with roughly 43% in the top ten. Source material: PBMCs. The rearrangement uses TRBV5-4 and TRBJ1-4; 11 bases are a match to TRBD1. This clonotype was obtained from a man aged 45-60 years with head and neck cancer. The CDR3 loop reads CASSLGTGGATNEKLFF. The CDR3 DNA reads as TGTGCCAGCAGCTTGGGGACAGGGGGCGCAACTAATGAAAAACTGTTTTTT.